The source of this T cell receptor beta chain is a study of OX40 agonist ivuxolimab in advanced cancers. Study-wide findings and caveats: At 0.1-3.0 mg/kg, partial responders had clonal expansion among the lowest observed. Fewer expanded clones were found on average in CD4+ than in CD8+ T cells.

Prior autoimmune disease or systemic immunosuppression barred patients. Of note for this clone: Antigen specificity is unknown. Other nucleotide sequences from this sample produce the same CDR3.

Sequencing was performed with immunoSEQ multiplex PCR; in TCRdb, only in-frame clones are kept and a portion is missing. The profile shows tens of thousands of clones, 88% of them singletons. Germline CDR1 and CDR2: SGHRS and YFSETQ. V was clipped by 3 bases and J by 5 bases, with 7 bases between them. The CDR3 is 12 residues long. The specimen was CD4+ or CD8+ T cells sorted from blood, collected in a trial of the OX40 agonist ivuxolimab. This chain uses TRBV5-1 with TRBJ2-3; D uncertain. The clonotype originates from an adult with an advanced solid tumor such as melanoma, head and neck, liver or kidney cancer. CDR3 protein: CASSSSGDTQYF. The CDR3 coding sequence is TGCGCCAGCAGCTCCTCGGGAGATACGCAGTATTTT.